Included here is one T cell receptor beta chain sequence, with context. This sample is drawn from a study of blood T cell repertoires in COVID-19. Study at large: Acute-phase and convalescent COVID-19 samples originated in the United States, Italy and Spain.

Trimming cost V 4 bases and J 5 bases; bases outside gene matches: 9. The CDR3 is 17 amino acids. The V gene's germline CDR1 is SNHLY and CDR2 FYNNEI. TCRdb's table, derived via immunoSEQ multiplex PCR, lists solely in-frame clones and lacks some. This table holds 65,000 to 90,000 clones, around 90% found once. Sequences were obtained from peripheral blood. The V gene is TRBV2, the J gene TRBJ2-5, with 14 bases lining up with TRBD2. This TCR was sampled from a human donor in a cohort sampled during active COVID-19. The CDR3 loop reads CASSATSGGAEGETQYF. CDR3 nucleotide sequence: TGTGCCAGCAGTGCGACTAGCGGGGGGGCGGAAGGGGAGACCCAGTACTTC.